This passage covers 9 T cell receptor beta chains from one sample sequenced in a study of breast tumors, draining lymph nodes, adjacent tissues. The lymph nodes were axillary draining lymph nodes from breast cancer patients. MiXCR, run by TCRdb on the multiplex PCR reads, gives a single entry per CDR3 protein. The profile shows some 230,000 distinct CDR3 sequences, around 35% of them singletons. The source material was axillary lymph node tissue. These receptors were taken from a female donor with breast cancer. Some clones in this sample may be carry-over from other donors' samples.

The chain couples TRBV6-5 to TRBJ2-1; D unclear. CDR1 and CDR2 (germline): MNHEY, SVGAGI. The length of the CDR3 is 14 residues. Trimming pared 3 bases from V and 2 bases from J, leaving 8 bases between. The CDR3 sequence is CASSYDTTYNEQFF. The CDR3 coding sequence is TGTGCCAGCAGTTATGATACTACCTACAATGAGCAGTTCTTC.

In its sample, this clonotype was seen a few times. The rearrangement uses TRBV27 and TRBJ1-6, with D perhaps TRBD1 (6 bases). The V and J ends lost 4 bases and 7 bases respectively, with 20 bases between them. Germline V lookup: CDR1 MNHEY, CDR2 SMNVEV (reference sequence). This CDR3 is 17 amino acids long. The CDR3 loop is CASSWHDRRLSNSPLHF. CDR3 coding DNA: TGTGCCAGCAGTTGGCACGACAGGCGGCTATCAAATTCACCCCTCCACTTT.

In its sample, this clonotype was seen once. This chain connects TRBV7-6 to TRBJ1-2, with 10 bases matching TRBD1. The germline V gene encodes CDR1 SGHVS and CDR2 FNYEAQ. The CDR3 has 15 residues. Germline trimming cut 4 bases from V and 2 bases from J; bases unmatched to any gene: 4. CDR3 sequence reads: CASSSGQGTNYGYTF. Written as DNA, the CDR3 is TGTGCCAGCAGCTCGGGACAGGGGACCAACTATGGCTACACCTTC.

This clonotype was recorded many times. V and J are TRBV2 and TRBJ1-5, with a tentative D call TRBD1 (6 bases). Germline CDR1 reads SNHLY; CDR2 reads FYNNEI. V dropped 8 bases and J dropped 2 bases, with 16 bases sitting between them. There are 15 residues in the CDR3. The CDR3 DNA is TGTGCCAGCCGCGGGGGGGGCCTCGGCAATCAGCCCCAGCATTTT. It encodes CASRGGGLGNQPQHF.

The rearrangement uses TRBV2 and TRBJ2-2; D is uncertain. The CDR3 spans 14 residues. The germline CDR1 and CDR2 sequences are SNHLY and FYNNEI. V was shortened by 6 bases and J by 0 bases, with 8 bases between the two germline ends. The CDR3 loop reads CASSTRPNTGELFF. The CDR3 DNA reads as TGTGCCAGCAGCACCCGACCGAACACCGGGGAGCTGTTTTTT.

Comments on this clonotype: The junction departs from germline at one end; a sequencing error may be responsible. The chain recombines TRBV6-5 with TRBJ1-2; D is ambiguous. The CDR3 has 14 residues. The germline CDR1 and CDR2 sequences are MNHEY and SVGAGI. The CDR3 here is CAGSHEDRLDGYTF. CDR3 nucleotide sequence: TGTGCCGGCAGTCACGAGGACCGGTTGGATGGCTACACCTTC.

With respect to this clonotype: The junction and the germline gene differ at one end; a read error may be behind it. This chain uses TRBV13 with TRBJ2-1; 8 nucleotides agree with TRBD2. The CDR3 spans 15 residues. CDR1 is PRHDT, CDR2 FYEKMQ, per germline (reference sequence). This CDR3 reads CASSSPGGSGTKQFF. CDR3 nucleotide sequence: TGTGCTAGCAGTTCCCCCGGGGGTAGCGGGACCAAGCAGTTCTTC. The full variable domain, its missing parts supplied by reference TRBV13 and TRBJ2-1, is AAGVIQSPRHLIKEKRETATLKCYPIPRHDTVYWYQQGPGQDPQFLISFYEKMQSDKGSIPDRFSAQQFSDYHSELNMSSLELGDSALYFCASSSPGGSGTKQFFGPGTRLTVL.

This clonotype was seen repeatedly, ten times or more. The V and J genes are TRBV7-9 and TRBJ1-5; TRBD1 matches at 10 bases. The CDR3 extends over 16 amino acids. Germline values: CDR1 SEHNR, CDR2 FQNEAQ (reference sequence). Trimming took 4 bases from V and 3 from J; bases not matched to a gene: 6. The CDR3 protein is CASSWTTGGSNQPQHF. The CDR3 region has the DNA TGTGCCAGCAGCTGGACGACAGGGGGCTCCAATCAGCCCCAGCATTTT.

This clonotype has ten or more counts. Being one base from a much bigger clone, this may be a read error. V usage is TRBV19 and J usage is TRBJ1-5, with D perhaps TRBD1 (6 bases). The CDR3 totals 15 residues. Trimming pared 3 bases from V and 1 base from J, leaving 10 bases between. Per germline, CDR1 LNHDA and CDR2 SQIVND (reference sequence). The CDR3 protein is CASSIFRGSNQPQHF. CDR3 coding DNA: TGTGCCAGTAGTATTTTCAGGGGAAGCAATCAGCCCCAGCATTTT.